A selection of T cell receptor beta chains follows, all from one sample in a study of blood T cells in healthy people across ages. TCRdb redid the calling of the 5' RACE reads with MiXCR, one entry per CDR3 protein. The table lists about 1.6 million distinct CDR3 sequences, 30% to 40% of them singletons. Sequenced: blood. These receptors all stem from a woman aged 30 to 39 in good health. Both conserved end residues are part of each CDR3. The order of the fields is CDR3 protein, CDR3 DNA, D gene, clone size, V gene, J gene. The D gene is left open where the match is weak. Clone size appears in some rows only: once, few, many, or a class for an expanded clone.

CASRNLGTDNSYNSPLHF,TGTGCCAGCAGGAATTTAGGGACAGACAACTCCTATAATTCACCCCTCCACTTT,TRBD1,.,TRBV27,TRBJ1-6
CASSYGADEQYF,TGTGCCAGCAGTTACGGAGCAGACGAGCAGTACTTC,.,many,TRBV6-2/TRBV6-3,TRBJ2-7
CATGIAYEQYF,TGTGCCACGGGGATAGCCTACGAGCAGTACTTC,.,few,TRBV27,TRBJ2-7
CSVVRSETEAFF,TGCAGCGTTGTTCGATCGGAGACTGAAGCTTTCTTT,.,few,TRBV29-1,TRBJ1-1
CASSKSRLAGPDTQYF,TGTGCCAGCAGTAAAAGTCGACTAGCGGGACCAGATACGCAGTATTTT,TRBD2,.,TRBV5-5,TRBJ2-3
CASSQSGGPLNQPQHF,TGCGCCAGCAGCCAAAGCGGGGGGCCTTTGAATCAGCCCCAGCATTTT,.,.,TRBV4-1,TRBJ1-5
CSARAAGGFGGNEQFF,TGCAGTGCTAGGGCGGCGGGAGGATTCGGGGGCAATGAGCAGTTCTTC,TRBD2,.,TRBV20-1,TRBJ2-1
CASRRGTGARQETQYF,TGTGCCAGCAGGCGCGGGACCGGAGCTCGTCAAGAGACCCAGTACTTC,.,.,TRBV11-2,TRBJ2-5
CASSPDSHNYGYTF,TGTGCCAGCAGCCCGGACAGTCACAACTATGGCTACACCTTC,.,.,TRBV6-2/TRBV6-3,TRBJ1-2
CSAEQGKDTQYF,TGCAGTGCCGAGCAGGGGAAAGATACGCAGTATTTT,.,.,TRBV20-1,TRBJ2-3
CASSVGRVAGEKLFF,TGTGCCAGCAGCGTAGGAAGGGTTGCCGGCGAAAAACTGTTTTTT,.,.,TRBV9,TRBJ1-4
CASSATGGDYGYTF,TGTGCCAGCAGCGCGACAGGGGGAGACTATGGCTACACCTTC,TRBD1,.,TRBV5-6,TRBJ1-2
CASSQTNYDEQFF,TGCGCCAGCAGCCAAACAAACTACGATGAGCAGTTCTTC,.,.,TRBV4-1,TRBJ2-1
CASSDTSSGRSTDTQYF,TGCGCCAGCAGTGATACAAGTAGCGGGAGATCCACAGATACGCAGTATTTT,TRBD2,few,TRBV10-2,TRBJ2-3
CASSLSQGNGYTF,TGCGCCAGCAGCTTGTCACAGGGGAATGGCTACACCTTC,TRBD1,.,TRBV5-1,TRBJ1-2
CASSPILAGGRPTDTQYF,TGCGCCAGCAGCCCAATACTAGCGGGGGGCCGACCCACAGATACGCAGTATTTT,TRBD2,.,TRBV4-1,TRBJ2-3
CSARDSIGNNYGYTF,TGCAGTGCTAGGGACTCTATAGGGAATAACTATGGCTACACCTTC,.,.,TRBV20-1,TRBJ1-2
CSANSGTGGVYEQYF,TGCAGTGCTAACTCCGGGACAGGGGGTGTTTACGAGCAGTACTTC,TRBD1,.,TRBV20-1,TRBJ2-7
CASRRTSGLYNEQFF,TGTGCCAGCAGAAGGACTAGCGGGCTCTACAATGAGCAGTTCTTC,TRBD2,few,TRBV6-1,TRBJ2-1
CSARARNQETQYF,TGCAGTGCTCGAGCGAGGAACCAAGAGACCCAGTACTTC,.,.,TRBV20-1,TRBJ2-5
CASTSLPPGSYEQYF,TGTGCCAGCACCTCACTCCCGCCGGGCTCCTACGAGCAGTACTTC,.,few,TRBV28,TRBJ2-7
CASTLPSDRSYTF,TGTGCCAGCACCTTACCTTCGGACAGAAGCTACACCTTC,.,.,TRBV12-3/TRBV12-4,TRBJ1-2
CASSPNTGTAGDQPQHF,TGTGCCAGCAGTCCGAACACCGGGACAGCGGGAGATCAGCCCCAGCATTTT,TRBD1,few,TRBV12-3/TRBV12-4,TRBJ1-5
CASSLGERSEKLFF,TGCGCCAGCAGCTTAGGAGAGAGAAGTGAAAAACTGTTTTTT,.,.,TRBV5-1,TRBJ1-4
CASSLAFGPSGGELFF,TGCGCCAGCAGCTTGGCCTTCGGCCCAAGCGGCGGGGAGCTGTTTTTT,.,.,TRBV5-1,TRBJ2-2
CASSFPGGAASEGYTF,TGTGCCAGCAGCTTCCCAGGGGGCGCGGCTAGTGAAGGCTACACCTTC,TRBD1,few,TRBV5-5,TRBJ1-2
CASMIGLAGNYEQFF,TGTGCCAGCATGATAGGACTAGCGGGGAACTACGAGCAGTTCTTC,TRBD2,.,TRBV13,TRBJ2-1
CASSPLTGTGGGYLAFF,TGTGCCAGCAGCCCCTTAACCGGGACAGGGGGCGGGTACTTGGCTTTCTTT,TRBD1,many,TRBV14,TRBJ1-1
CASSQPLWGSGTSYGYTF,TGCGCCAGCAGCCAACCCCTTTGGGGGTCCGGAACGAGCTATGGCTACACCTTC,.,few,TRBV4-1,TRBJ1-2
CASSPDLRGFYFGYTF,TGCGCCAGCAGCCCCGATCTACGGGGATTTTATTTTGGCTACACCTTC,.,.,TRBV10-2,TRBJ1-2
CASSQDRREQFF,TGCGCCAGCAGCCAAGACCGGCGGGAGCAGTTCTTC,.,.,TRBV4-1,TRBJ2-1
CASTHTTDTQYF,TGCGCCAGCACCCACACCACAGATACGCAGTATTTT,.,many,TRBV10-2,TRBJ2-3
CASSVAGGAGDTQYF,TGTGCCAGCAGCGTAGCGGGGGGCGCAGGAGATACGCAGTATTTT,.,.,TRBV9,TRBJ2-3
CASSFGVAENKNTGELFF,TGTGCCAGCAGTTTCGGGGTAGCCGAGAATAAGAACACCGGGGAGCTGTTTTTT,.,.,TRBV28,TRBJ2-2
CASSLKGTIYF,TGTGCCAGCAGTTTGAAGGGCACCATATATTTT,.,.,TRBV12-3/TRBV12-4,TRBJ1-3
CASSFWDLDTGELFF,TGTGCCAGCAGTTTTTGGGACCTGGACACCGGGGAGCTGTTTTTT,.,.,TRBV28,TRBJ2-2
CASSSQGGRADTQYF,TGTGCCAGCAGTTCCCAGGGCGGGAGGGCAGATACGCAGTATTTT,TRBD2,once,TRBV6-5,TRBJ2-3
CASSLEDLNTEAFF,TGCGCCAGCAGCTTGGAGGACCTGAACACTGAAGCTTTCTTT,.,.,TRBV5-1,TRBJ1-1
CSGVSQGNTEAFF,TGCAGCGGAGTGTCTCAGGGGAACACTGAAGCTTTCTTT,.,.,TRBV29-1,TRBJ1-1
CASGFGQTNTEAFF,TGTGCTAGTGGTTTCGGACAAACTAACACTGAAGCTTTCTTT,.,few,TRBV12-5,TRBJ1-1
CSIETGLTSSYEQYF,TGCAGCATTGAAACGGGACTAACAAGCTCCTACGAGCAGTACTTC,TRBD2,.,TRBV29-1,TRBJ2-7
CASSIEAGRNTEAFF,TGTGCCAGTAGTATTGAGGCAGGGAGGAACACTGAAGCTTTCTTT,.,.,TRBV19,TRBJ1-1
CASSQTQTGIRSTDTQYF,TGCGCCAGCAGCCAAACCCAGACAGGGATAAGAAGCACAGATACGCAGTATTTT,TRBD1,few,TRBV4-1,TRBJ2-3
CAASRGLAETQYF,TGTGCCGCCAGCAGAGGCTTAGCTGAGACCCAGTACTTC,.,.,TRBV15,TRBJ2-5
CSASPGTSVGKNIQYF,TGCAGTGCTAGCCCCGGGACTAGCGTTGGCAAAAACATTCAGTACTTC,TRBD2,.,TRBV20-1,TRBJ2-4
CASKFTGGANVLTF,TGCGCCAGCAAGTTTACGGGTGGGGCCAACGTCCTGACTTTC,.,.,TRBV5-1,TRBJ2-6